What follows describes a single T cell receptor beta chain. Its recognized antigen is unknown. No base-level quality is on record; no much larger clone is a single base apart. The collaborating institutions used their own protocols to collect whole blood in K2EDTA tubes. Collaborator samples were shipped for TCRbeta analysis as frozen whole blood, isolated PBMCs, or DNA extracted from either sample type. This sample was included in a study of blood T cell repertoires in COVID-19 (dated by TCRdb to 2019 to 2021). A note on the overall study: The collaborator samples originated in the United States, Italy and Spain and spanned the acute and convalescent phases of COVID-19. The material from the prospective study consisted of cDNA or gDNA derived from T cells, B-cell-depleted T cells, or PBMCs. Deeply sampled blood TCRbeta repertoires from subjects exposed to, actively infected with, or recovered from COVID-19 were included in the dataset. A freely available public database, intended as a resource for researchers studying the immune response to SARS-CoV-2, is where the repertoires were released. The samples were drawn from the first 160 participants of the ongoing ImmuneRACE study and from some 1,300 subjects provided by 6 global collaborators. Nearly every sample came with metadata listing a de-identified subject ID, COVID-19 status, age in years and sex. Where HLA class I and class II types were available, the types were taken from metadata supplied by the sample provider, not from assay-based typing. What the work shows at the level of the full study, not this receptor alone: Clinical and demographic metadata were provided uncurated, with the amount varying by source and participant.

V is pruned by 6 bases and J by 2 bases, leaving 12 bases of the junction without a gene match. Taken from the germline V gene (reference sequence), the CDR1 and CDR2 loops are LGHDT and YNNKEL. The CDR3 contains 16 residues, cysteine and phenylalanine counted. CDR3 DNA only is kept here, 48 bases in frame from base 1. The immunoSEQ Assay, a bias-controlled multiplex PCR, was used to amplify TCRbeta CDR3 regions from genomic DNA. The paper's processing steps were these. The number of nucleated cells in each sample was estimated from the amplification of reference gene primers within the assay. Sequence reads were collapsed and filtered to measure the absolute abundance of every unique TCRbeta CDR3 rearrangement. Productive Simpson clonality was computed per sample as the square root of Simpson's diversity index over productive rearrangements. Sourced from immuneACCESS, this table was stored by TCRdb with only in-frame sequences that have V and J called. A share of the clones is absent; for the studies checked, an unresolved V gene accounts for under half, and the remainder has no known explanation. D and trimming come from the DNA, and the V and J calls and clone size come from that table. The sample table lists 250,000 or so clones, just under 85% of them with a count of one. The ten largest clones add up to around 4% of the sample.

The clonotype comes from a man aged 45 to 65 with acute or convalescent COVID-19. The chain joins TRBV3-1 (or the pseudogene TRBV3-2) to TRBJ1-2, and TRBD1 matches 7 of the central bases. Sequencing was carried out using peripheral blood. The CDR3: CASSPPWAGGNYGYTF. The DNA reads TGTGCCAGCAGTCCCCCCTGGGCAGGGGGGAACTATGGCTACACCTTC.